The 8 T cell receptor beta chains given below trace back to one sample, sequenced in a study of T cells expressing NK-cell markers. TCRdb reprocessed the 5' RACE reads and keeps a single row for each CDR3 protein, giving no DNA. This sample's clone table lists fewer than 400,000 distinct CDR3 sequences. Sequenced material: blood T cells: a sorted CD56 or NKG2C T cell subset, CD4+ or CD8+ T cells, or bulk PBMC T cells (not recorded which). Receptors originate from a man aged 18 to 69 in good health.

V usage is TRBV2 and J usage is TRBJ2-4. The CDR3 is made up of 13 amino acids. From germline, CDR1 is SNHLY and CDR2 FYNNEI. CDR3 protein: CASSGGLKNIQYF.

This rearrangement joins TRBV7-8 to TRBJ2-5; without DNA, the TCRdb call of TRBD2 cannot be checked. CDR3 length: 17 amino acids. Germline V CDR1 and CDR2: SGHVS, FQNEAQ. Here the CDR3 reads CASSPQLRARIQETQYF.

The chain has TRBV7-9 and TRBJ2-3; TCRdb's D call of TRBD2 is untestable without DNA. The CDR3 has 17 amino acids. Germline CDR1 and CDR2: SEHNR and FQNEAQ (reference sequence). CDR3 in amino acids: CASSRTGTSGGTDTQYF.

The chain employs TRBV2 and TRBJ1-6. CDR3 length: 15 amino acids. Germline V gene lookup returns CDR1 SNHLY and CDR2 FYNNEI. The CDR3 sequence is CASSSDGVGYSPLHF.

The rearrangement links TRBV11-2 to TRBJ2-7; TCRdb calls TRBD1, which cannot be checked without DNA. CDR3 length: 12 amino acids. CDR1 and CDR2 from the germline V gene are SGHAT and FQNNGV. The chain's CDR3 is CASSLDNRGQYF.

The chain couples TRBV6-1 to TRBJ2-2. Germline V CDR1 and CDR2: MNHNS, SASEGT. CDR3 size: 14 residues. The CDR3 loop is CASSRTLGTGELFF.

The V gene is TRBV6-1, the J gene TRBJ2-3. The CDR3 has 16 residues. The V gene's germline CDR1 is MNHNS and CDR2 SASEGT. The CDR3: CASSKAGVNVVDTQYF.

The chain carries TRBV18 and TRBJ2-1; the TCRdb D gene call, TRBD2, has no DNA to confirm it. Germline-derived CDR1 and CDR2 are KGHSH and LQKENI. The CDR3 is made up of 13 amino acids. The CDR3 protein is CASSWQALNEQFF.